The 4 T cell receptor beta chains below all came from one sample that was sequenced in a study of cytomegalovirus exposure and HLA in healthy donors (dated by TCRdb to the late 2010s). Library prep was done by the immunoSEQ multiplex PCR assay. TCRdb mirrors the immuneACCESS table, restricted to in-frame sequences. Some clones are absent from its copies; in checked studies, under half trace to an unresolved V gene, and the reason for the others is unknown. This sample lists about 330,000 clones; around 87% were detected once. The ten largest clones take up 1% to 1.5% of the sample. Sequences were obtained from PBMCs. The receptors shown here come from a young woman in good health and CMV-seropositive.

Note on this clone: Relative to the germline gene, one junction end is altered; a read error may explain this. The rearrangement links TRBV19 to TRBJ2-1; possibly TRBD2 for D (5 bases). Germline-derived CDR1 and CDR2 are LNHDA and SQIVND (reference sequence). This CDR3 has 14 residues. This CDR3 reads CASSNGRVRHEQFF. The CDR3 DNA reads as TGTGCCAGCAGTAACGGGCGGGTTCGCCATGAGCAGTTCTTC.

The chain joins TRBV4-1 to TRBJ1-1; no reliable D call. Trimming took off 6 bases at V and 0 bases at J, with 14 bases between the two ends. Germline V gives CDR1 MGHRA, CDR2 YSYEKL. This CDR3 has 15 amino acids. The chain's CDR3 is CASSTRTALNTEAFF. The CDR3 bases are TGCGCCAGCAGTACCCGGACTGCCCTGAACACTGAAGCTTTCTTT.

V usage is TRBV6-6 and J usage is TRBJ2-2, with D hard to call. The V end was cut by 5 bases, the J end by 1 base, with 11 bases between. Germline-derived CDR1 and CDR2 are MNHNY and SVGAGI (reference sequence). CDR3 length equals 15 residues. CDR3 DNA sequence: TGTGCCAGCAGTGCGACACGACTGAACACCGGGGAGCTGTTTTTT. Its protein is CASSATRLNTGELFF.

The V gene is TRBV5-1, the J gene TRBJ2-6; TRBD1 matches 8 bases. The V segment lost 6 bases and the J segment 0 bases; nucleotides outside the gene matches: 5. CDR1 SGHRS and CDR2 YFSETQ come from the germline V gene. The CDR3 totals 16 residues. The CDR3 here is CASKGQASSGANVLTF. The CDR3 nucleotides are TGCGCCAGCAAGGGACAGGCTTCCTCTGGGGCCAACGTCCTGACTTTC.